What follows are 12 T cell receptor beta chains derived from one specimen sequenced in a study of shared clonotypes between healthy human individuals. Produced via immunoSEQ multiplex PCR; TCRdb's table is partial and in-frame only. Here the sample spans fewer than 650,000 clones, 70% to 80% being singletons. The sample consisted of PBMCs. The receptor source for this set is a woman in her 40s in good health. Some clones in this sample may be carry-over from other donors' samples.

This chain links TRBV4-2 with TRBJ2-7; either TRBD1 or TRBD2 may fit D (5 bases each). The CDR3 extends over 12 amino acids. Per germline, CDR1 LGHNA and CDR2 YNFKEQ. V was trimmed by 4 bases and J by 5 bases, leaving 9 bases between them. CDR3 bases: TGTGCCAGCAGCCTCGTGGGGGACGAGCAGTACTTC. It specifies CASSLVGDEQYF.

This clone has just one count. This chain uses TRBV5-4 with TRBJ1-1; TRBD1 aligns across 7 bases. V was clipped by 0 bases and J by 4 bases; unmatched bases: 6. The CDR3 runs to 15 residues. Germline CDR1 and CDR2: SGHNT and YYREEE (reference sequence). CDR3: CASSLEEGATTEAFF. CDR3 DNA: TGTGCCAGCAGCTTGGAGGAGGGGGCTACCACTGAAGCTTTCTTT.

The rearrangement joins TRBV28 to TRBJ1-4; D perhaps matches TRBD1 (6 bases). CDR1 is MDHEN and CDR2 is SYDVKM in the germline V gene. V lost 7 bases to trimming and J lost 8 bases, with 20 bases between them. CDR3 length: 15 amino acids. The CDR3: CASIRGGGEREKLFF. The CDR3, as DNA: TGTGCCAGCATACGAGGAGGGGGGGAACGCGAAAAACTGTTTTTT. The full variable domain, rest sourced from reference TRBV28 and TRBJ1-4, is DVKVTQSSRYLVKRTGEKVFLECVQDMDHENMFWYRQDPGLGLRLIYFSYDVKMKEKGDIPEGYSVSREKKERFSLILESASTNQTSMYLCASIRGGGEREKLFFGSGTQLSVL.

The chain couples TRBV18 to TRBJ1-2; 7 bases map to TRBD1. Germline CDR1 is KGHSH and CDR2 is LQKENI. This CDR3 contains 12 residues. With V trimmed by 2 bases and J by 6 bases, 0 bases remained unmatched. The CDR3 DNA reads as TGTGCCAGCTCACCAGACAGGGATGGCTACACCTTC. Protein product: CASSPDRDGYTF.

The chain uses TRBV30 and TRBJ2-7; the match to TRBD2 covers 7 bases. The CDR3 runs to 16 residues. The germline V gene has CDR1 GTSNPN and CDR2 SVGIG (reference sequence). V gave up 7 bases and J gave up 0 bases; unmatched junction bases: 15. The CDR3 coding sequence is TGTGCCTCTACACCGGGGGTAGCGGGTTACTCCTACGAGCAGTACTTC. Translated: CASTPGVAGYSYEQYF.

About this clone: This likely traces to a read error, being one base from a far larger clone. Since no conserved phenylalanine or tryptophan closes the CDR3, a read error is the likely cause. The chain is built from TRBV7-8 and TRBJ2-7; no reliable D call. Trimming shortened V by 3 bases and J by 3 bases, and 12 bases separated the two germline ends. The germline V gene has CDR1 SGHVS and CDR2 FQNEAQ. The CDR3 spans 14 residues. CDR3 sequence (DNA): TGTGCCAGCAGCTTTTCGGGCCTAAGCTACGAGCAGTACCTC. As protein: CASSFSGLSYEQYL.

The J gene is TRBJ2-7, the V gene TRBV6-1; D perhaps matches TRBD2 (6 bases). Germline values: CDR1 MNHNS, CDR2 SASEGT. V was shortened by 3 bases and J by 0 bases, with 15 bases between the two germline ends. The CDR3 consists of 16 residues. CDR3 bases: TGTGCCAGCAGTGATGGGGGGTGGATAAGCTCCTACGAGCAGTACTTC. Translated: CASSDGGWISSYEQYF.

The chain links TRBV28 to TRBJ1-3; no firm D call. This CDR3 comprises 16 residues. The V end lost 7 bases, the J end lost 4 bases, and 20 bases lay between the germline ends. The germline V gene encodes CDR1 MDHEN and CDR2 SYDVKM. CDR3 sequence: CASTPADRPGGNTIYF. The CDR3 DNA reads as TGTGCCAGCACCCCGGCGGATCGACCGGGGGGAAACACCATATATTTT.

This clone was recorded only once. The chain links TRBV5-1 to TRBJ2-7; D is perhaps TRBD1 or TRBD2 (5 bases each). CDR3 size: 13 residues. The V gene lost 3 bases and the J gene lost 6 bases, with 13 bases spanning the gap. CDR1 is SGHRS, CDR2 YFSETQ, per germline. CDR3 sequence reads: CASSSGTTGEQYF. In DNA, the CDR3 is TGCGCCAGCAGCTCGGGGACGACCGGCGAGCAGTACTTC.

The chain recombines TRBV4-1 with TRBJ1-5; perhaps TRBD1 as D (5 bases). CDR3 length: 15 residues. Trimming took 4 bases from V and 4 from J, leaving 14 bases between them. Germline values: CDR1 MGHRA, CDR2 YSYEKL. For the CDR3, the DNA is TGCGCCAGCAGCCCTTCTGGGGCAGTAAATCAGCCCCAGCATTTT. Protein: CASSPSGAVNQPQHF.

CDR3 coding DNA: TGTGCCAGCAGCTTAAGCCAGGGGGCAGGCCATGAGCAGTTCTTC. This translates into CASSLSQGAGHEQFF. This sequence joins TRBV7-3 and TRBJ2-1; 8 bases map to TRBD1. Germline V gene sequence: CDR1 SGHTA, CDR2 FQGTGA. The ends lost 1 base at V and 8 bases at J; junction bases unmatched: 7. CDR3 length: 15 amino acids.

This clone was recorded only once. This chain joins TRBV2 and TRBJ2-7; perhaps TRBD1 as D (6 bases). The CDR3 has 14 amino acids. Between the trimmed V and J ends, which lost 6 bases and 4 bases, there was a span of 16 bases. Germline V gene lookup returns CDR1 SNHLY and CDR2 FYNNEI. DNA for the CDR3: TGTGCCAGCAGAGGGACACAACTAAGGTACGAGCAGTACTTC. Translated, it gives CASRGTQLRYEQYF.